The sequence of this T cell receptor (beta chain) was determined in a study of cytomegalovirus exposure and HLA in healthy donors. Study details: The 100 to 150 validation repertoires matched the roughly 700 first-cohort repertoires in platform, a later analysis reported. Study results and caveats: That first-cohort TCR clusters tended to co-occur in the 95 to 150 validation repertoires was found in a later analysis. Through in vitro validation, three CMV-associated chains were shown to be specific for CMV antigens. More than 150 TCR beta chains were listed as cytomegalovirus-associated.

This CDR3 spans 13 amino acids. Trimming left V 3 bases short and J 7 bases short, with 14 bases between. Per the germline V gene, CDR1 is SGHRS and CDR2 is YFSETQ. Produced via immunoSEQ multiplex PCR; TCRdb's table is partial and in-frame only. This sample carries roughly 82,000 clones, approximately 93% of them seen once, and the ten largest clones take approximately 0.67%. Regarding this clone: The antigen is unknown.

The chain recombines TRBV5-1 with TRBJ2-7; possibly TRBD2 for D (6 bases). The sequenced material came from PBMCs. The TCR was taken from a young man in good health and CMV-seronegative. CDR3 nucleotides: TGCGCCAGCAGCTGGGGCGATCGGGGGGAGCAGTACTTC. Protein product: CASSWGDRGEQYF.